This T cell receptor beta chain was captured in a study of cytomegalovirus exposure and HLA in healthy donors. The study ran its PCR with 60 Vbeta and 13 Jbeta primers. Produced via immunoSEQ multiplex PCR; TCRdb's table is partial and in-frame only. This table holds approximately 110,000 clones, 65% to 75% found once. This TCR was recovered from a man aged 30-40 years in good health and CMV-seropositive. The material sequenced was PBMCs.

The CDR3 loop reads CASSLARRTGAFF. The DNA of the CDR3 is TGTGCCAGCAGCTTAGCGCGAAGGACGGGGGCTTTCTTT. This chain joins TRBV7-2 and TRBJ1-1; D gene ambiguous. This CDR3 is 13 amino acids long. Germline loops: CDR1 SGHTA, CDR2 FQGNSA. Trimming stripped 0 bases from V and 11 bases from J, with 13 bases between.